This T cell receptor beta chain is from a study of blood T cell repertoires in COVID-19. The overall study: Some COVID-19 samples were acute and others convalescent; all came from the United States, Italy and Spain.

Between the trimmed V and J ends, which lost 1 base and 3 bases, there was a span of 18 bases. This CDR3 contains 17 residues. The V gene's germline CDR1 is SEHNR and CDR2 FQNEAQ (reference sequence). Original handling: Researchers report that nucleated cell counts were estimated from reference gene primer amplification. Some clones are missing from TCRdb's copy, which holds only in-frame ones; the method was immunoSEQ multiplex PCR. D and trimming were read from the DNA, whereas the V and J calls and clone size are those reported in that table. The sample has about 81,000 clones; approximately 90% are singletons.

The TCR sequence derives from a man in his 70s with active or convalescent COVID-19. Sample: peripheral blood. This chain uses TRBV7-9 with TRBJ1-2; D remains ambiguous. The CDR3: CASSLESVVANDYGYTF. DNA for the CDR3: TGTGCCAGCAGCTTAGAATCGGTTGTAGCGAACGACTATGGCTACACCTTC. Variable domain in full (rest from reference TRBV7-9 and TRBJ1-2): DTGVSQNPRHKITKRGQNVTFRCDPISEHNRLYWYRQTLGQGPEFLTYFQNEAQLEKSRLLSDRFSAERPKGSFSTLEIQRTEQGDSAMYLCASSLESVVANDYGYTFGSGTRLTVV.